This T cell receptor (beta chain) was retrieved from a study of CD8 T cells in Susac syndrome. The study, taken as a whole, reports: The study conceded that its TCR sequencing and HLA analysis involved relatively few individuals.

Comment on this clonotype: Its antigen is undetermined. Compared with germline, one end of the junction differs, possibly owing to a read error.

Random-hexamer reverse transcription was applied to about 0.45 to 1 ug RNA. Multiplex PCR with immunoSEQ amplified the TCR beta CDR3 across 54 Vbeta and 13 Jbeta. TCRdb processed the immunoSEQ multiplex PCR reads anew with MiXCR; each CDR3 protein has one entry. The sample contains under 200,000 distinct CDR3 sequences, around 94% of which appear only once. The CDR3 runs 10 residues. Per germline, CDR1 SNHLY and CDR2 FYNNEI. TCR beta from blood CD8+ and CD4+ T cells was sequenced. Negative isolation was used for CD8+ and CD4+ T cells, and FACS enrichment was applied to TEMRA cells. What was sequenced was CD4+ T cells from PBMCs. This TCR was sampled from a human donor in good health. The chain joins TRBV2 to TRBJ2-1; D may be TRBD1 (5 bases). The CDR3 DNA reads as TGTGCCAGCAGGGACAACACTCGGTGCTTC. Its translation is CASRDNTRCF.